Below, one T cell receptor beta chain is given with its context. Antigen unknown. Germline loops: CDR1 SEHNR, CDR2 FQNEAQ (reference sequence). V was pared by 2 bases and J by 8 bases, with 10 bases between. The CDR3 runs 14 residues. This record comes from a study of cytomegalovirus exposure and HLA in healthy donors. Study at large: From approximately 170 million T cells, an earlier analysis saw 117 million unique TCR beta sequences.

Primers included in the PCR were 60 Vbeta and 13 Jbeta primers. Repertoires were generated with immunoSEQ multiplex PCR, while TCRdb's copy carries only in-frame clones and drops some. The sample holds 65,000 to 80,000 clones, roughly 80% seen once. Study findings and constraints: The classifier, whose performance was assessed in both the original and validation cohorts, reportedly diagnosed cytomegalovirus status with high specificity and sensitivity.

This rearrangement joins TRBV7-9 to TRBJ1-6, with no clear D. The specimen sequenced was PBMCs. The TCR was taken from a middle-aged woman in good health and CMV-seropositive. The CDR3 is CASSLRVSDSPLHF. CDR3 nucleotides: TGTGCCAGCAGCTTAAGAGTAAGCGATTCACCCCTCCACTTT.